This entry lists 21 T cell receptor beta chains sequenced from one sample in a study of neurological immune-mediated disorders. TCRdb recomputed calls from the 5' RACE reads with MiXCR, one row per CDR3 protein. The sample holds 45,000 or so distinct CDR3 sequences, roughly 13% seen once. The material sequenced was PBMCs. The receptors here all came from a female donor in good health.

This clonotype was counted ten times or more. The chain joins TRBV7-8 to TRBJ1-5; no reliable D call. V gave up 5 bases and J gave up 5 bases, with 10 bases separating them. Germline lookup yields CDR1 SGHVS and CDR2 FQNEAQ. The CDR3 length is 13 residues. DNA for the CDR3: TGTGCCAGCAGCAGGGAGCCCTATCAGCCCCAGCATTTT. Its protein is CASSREPYQPQHF.

This clonotype came up many times. This chain connects TRBV7-2 to TRBJ2-2; 8 nucleotides match TRBD2. With V trimmed by 6 bases and J by 9 bases, 9 bases remained unmatched. CDR1 and CDR2 from the germline V gene are SGHTA and FQGNSA. The CDR3 is 14 residues long. CDR3 region: CASSGSGRFRELFF. The CDR3 coding sequence is TGTGCCAGCAGTGGGAGCGGGAGATTCCGGGAGCTGTTTTTT.

This clonotype was recorded at least ten times. The chain uses TRBV14 and TRBJ2-2; D remains unclear. The CDR3 runs 12 residues. Trimming removed 6 bases at V and 3 bases at J, with 5 bases between. Germline values: CDR1 SGHDN, CDR2 FVKESK. The CDR3 here is CASSQYTGELFF. The CDR3 region has the DNA TGTGCCAGCAGTCAATACACCGGGGAGCTGTTTTTT.

In DNA form, the CDR3 reads TGTGCCAGCAGCTTGGCAGGACCAATCCAACCGAACACCGGGGAGCTGTTTTTT. Its protein is CASSLAGPIQPNTGELFF. This chain links TRBV5-5 with TRBJ2-2; D is unresolved. Germline V gene data show CDR1 as SGHKS and CDR2 as YYEKEE (reference sequence). V was pared by 0 bases and J by 0 bases, with 15 bases between. The CDR3 spans 18 residues.

In this sample, this clonotype turned up many times. This chain connects TRBV28 to TRBJ2-7, with D possibly matching TRBD1 (5 bases). Trimming took off 6 bases at V and 4 bases at J, with 16 bases between the two ends. CDR1 is MDHEN and CDR2 is SYDVKM in the germline V gene. The CDR3 runs to 14 residues. In DNA form, the CDR3 reads TGTGCCAGCAGGTCGCTAGGGGCGCTGTACGAGCAGTACTTC. Residues: CASRSLGALYEQYF.

In its sample, this clonotype was seen many times. V and J are TRBV5-1 and TRBJ2-3; the D gene is possibly TRBD2 (5 bases). Trimming stripped 4 bases from V and 0 bases from J, with 9 bases between. CDR1 is SGHRS, CDR2 YFSETQ, per germline. The length of the CDR3 is 14 residues. The CDR3 DNA reads TGCGCCAGCAGCCTTGGGGAGAGCACAGATACGCAGTATTTT. Translation gives CASSLGESTDTQYF.

This clonotype was seen at least ten times. The chain combines TRBV18 with TRBJ2-7; no clear D. Per the germline V gene, CDR1 is KGHSH and CDR2 is LQKENI. Trimming cost V 5 bases and J 6 bases, with 14 bases left between them. The CDR3 sequence is 13 residues long. CDR3 region: CASSTTLAGEQYF. In DNA form, the CDR3 reads TGTGCCAGCTCAACGACCCTTGCAGGCGAGCAGTACTTC.

This clonotype was observed many times. This chain joins TRBV5-1 and TRBJ2-7; 11 bases map to TRBD2. The ends lost 1 base at V and 2 bases at J; junction bases unmatched: 5. CDR1 is SGHRS, CDR2 YFSETQ, per germline. This CDR3 is 16 amino acids long. CDR3 loop: CASSLTSGSLTYEQYF. The CDR3 DNA follows: TGCGCCAGCAGCTTGACTAGCGGGAGCTTGACCTACGAGCAGTACTTC.

This clonotype was recorded many times. This sequence joins TRBV3-1 and TRBJ1-1; tentatively, D is TRBD1 (5 bases). Trimming removed 3 bases from V and 5 bases from J, with 10 bases in between. CDR1 is LGHDT, CDR2 YNNKEL, per germline (reference sequence). The CDR3 contains 13 residues. The chain's CDR3 is CASSHEGRTEAFF. In nucleotides, the CDR3 is TGTGCCAGCAGCCACGAGGGACGAACTGAAGCTTTCTTT.

This clonotype came up many times. This sequence joins TRBV7-9 and TRBJ2-3; 11 nucleotides align to TRBD2. The CDR3 covers 14 residues. V was clipped by 4 bases and J by 6 bases; unmatched bases: 3. In germline, CDR1 is SEHNR, CDR2 FQNEAQ (reference sequence). CDR3 in amino acids: CASSSWTSGDTQYF. The CDR3 DNA is TGTGCCAGCAGCTCATGGACTAGCGGGGATACGCAGTATTTT. Combining the CDR3 with reference TRBV7-9 and TRBJ2-3 gives the whole variable domain DTGVSQNPRHKITKRGQNVTFRCDPISEHNRLYWYRQTLGQGPEFLTYFQNEAQLEKSRLLSDRFSAERPKGSFSTLEIQRTEQGDSAMYLCASSSWTSGDTQYFGPGTRLTVL.

This clonotype came up many times. The chain joins TRBV18 to TRBJ2-7; 8 bases match TRBD1. J was trimmed by 3 bases and V by 3 bases; bases with no gene match: 7. Germline assignment: CDR1 KGHSH and CDR2 LQKENI. The CDR3 sequence is 15 residues long. The CDR3 loop is CASSPDRGRGYEQYF. The CDR3 coding sequence is TGTGCCAGCTCACCCGACAGGGGAAGGGGCTACGAGCAGTACTTC. The variable domain in full, completed from reference TRBV18 and TRBJ2-7, reads NAGVMQNPRHLVRRRGQEARLRCSPMKGHSHVYWYRQLPEEGLKFMVYLQKENIIDESGMPKERFSAEFPKEGPSILRIQQVVRGDSAAYFCASSPDRGRGYEQYFGPGTRLTVT.

In this sample, this clonotype turned up many times. The rearrangement joins TRBV9 to TRBJ2-3, with D possibly called TRBD1 or TRBD2 (5 bases each). V was shortened by 3 bases and J by 0 bases, with 14 bases between the two germline ends. CDR3 size: 16 residues. Germline V gene sequence: CDR1 SGDLS, CDR2 YYNGEE. The CDR3 loop reads CASSAPGRGSTDTQYF. Written as DNA, the CDR3 is TGTGCCAGCAGCGCCCCGGGTCGGGGCAGCACAGATACGCAGTATTTT.

This clonotype was recorded at least ten times. This chain joins TRBV5-6 and TRBJ1-2, with a tentative D call TRBD1 (5 bases). Trimming shortened V by 4 bases and J by 8 bases, and 9 bases separated the two germline ends. The CDR3 is made up of 11 amino acids. Germline CDR1 is SGHDT and CDR2 is YYEEEE. In DNA form, the CDR3 reads TGTGCCAGCAGCCGAGAGGGGGGCTACACCTTC. This sequence encodes CASSREGGYTF.

The chain joins TRBV3-1 to TRBJ2-7; D not resolved. Germline CDR1 is LGHDT and CDR2 is YNNKEL (reference sequence). The CDR3 extends over 15 amino acids. V was cut by 1 base and J by 3 bases, with 13 bases left in between. In nucleotides, the CDR3 is TGTGCCAGCAGCCAAGCCGTCGGACGTGACTACGAGCAGTACTTC. It translates to CASSQAVGRDYEQYF.

This clonotype was found many times. The DNA is left out, because the CDR3 cannot be placed on it with certainty; the CDR3 is given as TCRdb lists it. The V gene is TRBV5-6, the J gene TRBJ2-5. The CDR3 spans 17 residues, counting both ends. CDR1 is SGHDT and CDR2 is YYEEEE in the germline V gene. CDR3: CASSLSSVPGFRETQYF.

This clonotype was recorded many times. This sequence joins TRBV5-1 and TRBJ1-2; 7 bases fit TRBD1. Germline V gene data show CDR1 as SGHRS and CDR2 as YFSETQ. CDR3 length: 16 residues. Trimming took 3 bases from V and 2 from J; bases not matched to a gene: 10. DNA for the CDR3: TGCGCCAGCAGCTACTACCGGGACAGCACAAACTATGGCTACACCTTC. This sequence encodes CASSYYRDSTNYGYTF.

Note on this clonotype: With a much larger clone just one base away, this may be a read error. The chain is built from TRBV20-1 and TRBJ1-1; D not resolved. In germline, CDR1 is DFQATT, CDR2 SNEGSKA (reference sequence). This CDR3 comprises 13 residues. The CDR3 bases are TGCAGTGCTAGCCAACCGGGCCCCGGTGAAGGTTTCTTT. Amino acid sequence: CSASQPGPGEGFF.

This clonotype was recorded many times. The chain has TRBV5-1 and TRBJ1-2, with 7 bases fitting TRBD1. J was trimmed by 4 bases and V by 0 bases; bases with no gene match: 3. Germline V gives CDR1 SGHRS, CDR2 YFSETQ. The CDR3 extends over 14 amino acids. CDR3 protein: CASSLEGAVYGYTF. Written as DNA, the CDR3 is TGCGCCAGCAGCTTGGAGGGGGCGGTCTATGGCTACACCTTC.

This clonotype was observed at least ten times. This rearrangement joins TRBV20-1 to TRBJ1-5, with 7 bases fitting TRBD1. Germline V gene lookup returns CDR1 DFQATT and CDR2 SNEGSKA (reference sequence). This CDR3 contains 17 residues. The J segment lost 4 bases and the V segment lost 5 bases, leaving 17 bases of the junction unmatched. This chain's CDR3 is CSAATAGTAALNQPQHF. The CDR3 DNA is TGCAGTGCTGCCACGGCGGGGACAGCCGCATTAAATCAGCCCCAGCATTTT.

For this clonotype: One end of the junction fails to match germline, which may point to a read error. The chain combines TRBV10-3 with TRBJ1-2; maybe TRBD1 (5 bases). Germline values: CDR1 ENHRY, CDR2 SYGVKD. The CDR3 is made up of 14 amino acids. DNA of the CDR3: TGTGCCATCCGCAGTGCATCGGGGCGGTATGTCTACACCTTC. Translated: CAIRSASGRYVYTF.

This clonotype was observed many times. CDR3 amino acids: CASSLVSDNSPLHF. CDR3 nucleotide sequence: TGCGCCAGCAGCTTGGTTTCAGATAATTCACCCCTCCACTTT. J is TRBJ1-6 and V is TRBV5-1; unclear D gene. Germline CDR1 is SGHRS and CDR2 is YFSETQ. The CDR3 is 14 amino acids. The V gene lost 0 bases and the J gene lost 5 bases, with 6 bases spanning the gap.